The source of this T cell receptor beta chain is a study of blood T cell repertoires in COVID-19. Turning to the study itself: Samples came from the United States, Italy and Spain, spanning acute and convalescent COVID-19.

Assay used: immunoSEQ multiplex PCR; TCRdb lists only in-frame clones, some missing. The sample has 60,000 to 80,000 clones, over 75% seen once. The CDR3 loop spans 15 amino acids. In germline, CDR1 is MDHEN, CDR2 SYDVKM. Trimming removed 2 bases from V and 4 bases from J; junction bases left unmatched: 7. Input material: peripheral blood. The chain has TRBV28 and TRBJ1-2; 7 positions match TRBD1. The TCR sequence derives from a man aged 45-65 years with acute or convalescent COVID-19. CDR3 nucleotide sequence: TGTGCCAGCAGTTTACCACAGGGGTACGGCTATGGCTACACCTTC. Protein product: CASSLPQGYGYGYTF.